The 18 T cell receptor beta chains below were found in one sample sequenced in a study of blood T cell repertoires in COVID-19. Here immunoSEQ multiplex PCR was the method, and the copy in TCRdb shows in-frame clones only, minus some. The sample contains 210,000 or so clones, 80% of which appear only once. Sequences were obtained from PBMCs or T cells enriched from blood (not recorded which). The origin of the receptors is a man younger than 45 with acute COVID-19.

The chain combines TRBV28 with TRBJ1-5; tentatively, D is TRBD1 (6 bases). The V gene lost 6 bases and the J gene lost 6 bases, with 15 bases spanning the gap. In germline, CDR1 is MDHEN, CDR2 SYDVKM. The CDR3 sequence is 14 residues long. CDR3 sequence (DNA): TGTGCCAGCAGCCCGACAGGAGGTTTTCAGCCCCAGCATTTT. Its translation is CASSPTGGFQPQHF.

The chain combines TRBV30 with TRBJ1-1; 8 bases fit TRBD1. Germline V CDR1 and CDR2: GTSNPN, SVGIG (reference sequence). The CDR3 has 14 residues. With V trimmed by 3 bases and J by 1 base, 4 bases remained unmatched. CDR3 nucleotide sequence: TGTGCCTGGAGGGGGGACAGGAAGAACACTGAAGCTTTCTTT. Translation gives CAWRGDRKNTEAFF.

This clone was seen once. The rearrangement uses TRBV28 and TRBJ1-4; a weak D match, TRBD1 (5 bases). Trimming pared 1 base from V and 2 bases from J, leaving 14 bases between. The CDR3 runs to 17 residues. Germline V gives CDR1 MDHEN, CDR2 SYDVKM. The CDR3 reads CASSLSKGFYTNEKLFF. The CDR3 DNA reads TGTGCCAGCAGTTTATCAAAGGGGTTTTACACTAATGAAAAACTGTTTTTT.

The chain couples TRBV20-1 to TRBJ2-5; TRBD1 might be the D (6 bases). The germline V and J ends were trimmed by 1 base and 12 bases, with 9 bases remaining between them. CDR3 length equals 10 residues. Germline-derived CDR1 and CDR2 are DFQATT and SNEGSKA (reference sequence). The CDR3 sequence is CSARAAGEYF. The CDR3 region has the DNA TGCAGTGCTAGAGCGGCAGGGGAGTACTTC.

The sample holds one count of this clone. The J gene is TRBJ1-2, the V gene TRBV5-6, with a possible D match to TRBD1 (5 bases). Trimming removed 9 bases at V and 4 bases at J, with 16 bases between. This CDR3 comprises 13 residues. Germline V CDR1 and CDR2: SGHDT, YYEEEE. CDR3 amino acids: CATTAGLLYGYTF. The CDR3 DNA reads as TGTGCCACCACGGCAGGGCTCCTCTATGGCTACACCTTC. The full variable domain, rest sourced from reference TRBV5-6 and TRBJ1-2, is DAGVTQSPTHLIKTRGQQVTLRCSPKSGHDTVSWYQQALGQGPQFIFQYYEEEERQRGNFPDRFSGHQFPNYSSELNVNALLLGDSALYLCATTAGLLYGYTFGSGTRLTVV.

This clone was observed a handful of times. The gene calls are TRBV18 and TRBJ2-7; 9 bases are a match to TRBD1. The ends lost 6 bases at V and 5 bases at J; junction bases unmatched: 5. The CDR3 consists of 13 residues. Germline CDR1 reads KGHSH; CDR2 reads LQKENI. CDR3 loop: CASSLRDRDEQYF. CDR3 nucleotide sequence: TGTGCCAGCTCGCTCAGGGACAGGGACGAGCAGTACTTC.

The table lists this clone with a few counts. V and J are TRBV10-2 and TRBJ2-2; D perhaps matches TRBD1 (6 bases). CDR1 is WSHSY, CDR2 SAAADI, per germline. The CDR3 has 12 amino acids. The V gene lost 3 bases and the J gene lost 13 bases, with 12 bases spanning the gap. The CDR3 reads CASSENPRGLFF. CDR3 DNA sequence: TGCGCCAGCAGTGAAAACCCCAGGGGGCTGTTTTTT.

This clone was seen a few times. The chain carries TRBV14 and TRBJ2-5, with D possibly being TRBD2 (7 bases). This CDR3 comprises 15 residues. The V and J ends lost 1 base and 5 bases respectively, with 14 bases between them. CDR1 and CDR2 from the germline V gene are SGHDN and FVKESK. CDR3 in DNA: TGTGCCAGCAGCCAAGTCCGGCGGGGGCAGGAGACCCAGTACTTC. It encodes CASSQVRRGQETQYF.

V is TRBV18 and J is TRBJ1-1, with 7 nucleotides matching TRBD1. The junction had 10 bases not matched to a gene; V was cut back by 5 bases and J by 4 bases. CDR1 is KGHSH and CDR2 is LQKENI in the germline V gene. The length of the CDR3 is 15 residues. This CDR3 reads CASSSQLTGSTEAFF. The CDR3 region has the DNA TGTGCCAGCTCATCCCAATTGACAGGGTCCACTGAAGCTTTCTTT. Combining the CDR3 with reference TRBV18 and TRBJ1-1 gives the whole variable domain NAGVMQNPRHLVRRRGQEARLRCSPMKGHSHVYWYRQLPEEGLKFMVYLQKENIIDESGMPKERFSAEFPKEGPSILRIQQVVRGDSAAYFCASSSQLTGSTEAFFGQGTRLTVV.

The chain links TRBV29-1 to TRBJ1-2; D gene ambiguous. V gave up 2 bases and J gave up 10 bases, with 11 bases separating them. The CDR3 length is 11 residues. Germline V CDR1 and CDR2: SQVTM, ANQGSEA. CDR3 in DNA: TGCAGCGTTGAATTTGGGCATGACTACACCTTC. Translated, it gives CSVEFGHDYTF.

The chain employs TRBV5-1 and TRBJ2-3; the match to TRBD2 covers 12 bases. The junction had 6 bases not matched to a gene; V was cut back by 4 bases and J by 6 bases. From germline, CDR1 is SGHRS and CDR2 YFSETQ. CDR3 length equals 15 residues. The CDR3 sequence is CASSGGLAGLDTQYF. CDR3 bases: TGCGCCAGCAGCGGCGGACTAGCGGGGTTGGATACGCAGTATTTT.

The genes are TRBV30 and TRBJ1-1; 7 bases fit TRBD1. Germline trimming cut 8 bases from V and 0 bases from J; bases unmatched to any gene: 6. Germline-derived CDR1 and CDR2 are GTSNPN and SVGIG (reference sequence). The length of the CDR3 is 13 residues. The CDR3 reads CAIDRDLNTEAFF. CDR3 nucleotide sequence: TGTGCCATAGACAGGGATTTGAACACTGAAGCTTTCTTT. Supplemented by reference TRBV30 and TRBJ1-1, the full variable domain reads SQTIHQWPATLVQPVGSPLSLECTVEGTSNPNLYWYRQAAGRGLQLLFYSVGIGQISSEVPQNLSASRPQDRQFILSSKKLLLSDSGFYLCAIDRDLNTEAFFGQGTRLTVV.

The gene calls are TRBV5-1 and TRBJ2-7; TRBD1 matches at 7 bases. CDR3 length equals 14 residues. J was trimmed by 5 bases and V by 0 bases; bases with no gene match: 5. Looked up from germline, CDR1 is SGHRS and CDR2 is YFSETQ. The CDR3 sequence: CASSLDTGEDEQYF. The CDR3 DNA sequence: TGCGCCAGCAGCTTGGATACAGGGGAAGACGAGCAGTACTTC.

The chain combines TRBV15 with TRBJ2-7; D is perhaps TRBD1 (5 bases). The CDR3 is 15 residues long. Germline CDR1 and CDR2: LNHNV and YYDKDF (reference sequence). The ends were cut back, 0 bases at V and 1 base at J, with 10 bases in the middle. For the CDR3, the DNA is TGTGCCACCAGCAGAGATCGAGACAGTTCCTACGAGCAGTACTTC. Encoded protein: CATSRDRDSSYEQYF.

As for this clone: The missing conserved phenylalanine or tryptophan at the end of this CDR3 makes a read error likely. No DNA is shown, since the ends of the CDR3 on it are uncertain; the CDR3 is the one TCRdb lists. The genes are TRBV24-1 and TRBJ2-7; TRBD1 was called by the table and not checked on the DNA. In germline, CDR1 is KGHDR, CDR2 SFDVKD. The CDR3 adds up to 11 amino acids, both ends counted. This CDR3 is CAIRDRAQHPL.

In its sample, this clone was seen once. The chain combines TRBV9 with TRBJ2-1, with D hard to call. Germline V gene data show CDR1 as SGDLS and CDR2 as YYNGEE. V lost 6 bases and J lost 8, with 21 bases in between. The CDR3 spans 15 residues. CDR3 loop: CASNLDGGSFYEQFF. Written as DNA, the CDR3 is TGTGCCAGCAACCTCGACGGCGGATCCTTCTATGAGCAGTTCTTC.

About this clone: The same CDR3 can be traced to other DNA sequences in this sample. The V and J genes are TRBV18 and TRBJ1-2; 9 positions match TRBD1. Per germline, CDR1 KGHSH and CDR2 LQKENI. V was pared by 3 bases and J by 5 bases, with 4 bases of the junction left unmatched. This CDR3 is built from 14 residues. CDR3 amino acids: CASSPGQGTYGYTF. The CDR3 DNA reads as TGTGCCAGCTCACCCGGACAGGGGACGTATGGCTACACCTTC. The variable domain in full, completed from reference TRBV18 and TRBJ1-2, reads NAGVMQNPRHLVRRRGQEARLRCSPMKGHSHVYWYRQLPEEGLKFMVYLQKENIIDESGMPKERFSAEFPKEGPSILRIQQVVRGDSAAYFCASSPGQGTYGYTFGSGTRLTVV.

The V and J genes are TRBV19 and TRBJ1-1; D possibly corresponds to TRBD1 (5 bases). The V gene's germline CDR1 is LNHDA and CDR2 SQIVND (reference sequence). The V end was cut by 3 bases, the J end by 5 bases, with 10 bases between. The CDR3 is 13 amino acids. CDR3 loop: CASSMTVLTEAFF. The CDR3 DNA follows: TGTGCCAGTAGTATGACAGTTTTGACTGAAGCTTTCTTT.